The following is a T cell receptor beta chain sequence with its context. Treatment-naive patients with stable or active relapsing-remitting disease were the multiple sclerosis controls. Germline CDR1 and CDR2: MDHEN and SYDVKM. V lost 6 bases to trimming and J lost 3 bases; unmatched junction nucleotides: 10. The CDR3 is 15 amino acids. The data derive from a study of CD8 T cells in Susac syndrome. RNA was extracted with the RNeasy kit, and a quantity of about 0.45 to 1 ug was reverse transcribed using random hexamers. TCR beta CDR3 was amplified by immunoSEQ multiplex PCR. This amplification extended across 54 Vbeta and 13 Jbeta segments. TCRdb re-derived calls from the immunoSEQ multiplex PCR reads in MiXCR, one entry per CDR3 protein. The sample contains 230,000 or so distinct CDR3 sequences, roughly 96% of which appear only once.

The V call is TRBV28, the J call TRBJ2-7, with 8 nucleotides matching TRBD1. The receptor comes from a human donor with multiple sclerosis. Input material: CD4+ T cells from PBMCs. CDR3 DNA sequence: TGTGCCAGCAGGAGCGACAGGGGCGAAATCTACGAGCAGTACTTC. Translated, it gives CASRSDRGEIYEQYF.